This passage covers 10 T cell receptor beta chains from one sample sequenced in a study of PD-L1 blockade in urothelial cancer. The data were produced by immunoSEQ multiplex PCR, yet TCRdb's version contains in-frame clones alone and is incomplete. This repertoire shows about 95,000 clones, about nine tenths found once; its top ten account for roughly 2%. Time point specified: pretreatment peripheral blood. The sequencing here drew on PBMCs, taken around atezolizumab (anti-PD-L1) treatment. All receptors derive from a man in his 60s with urothelial cancer.

This clone was seen just once. V usage is TRBV29-1 and J usage is TRBJ2-7, with a possible D match to TRBD1 (5 bases). The CDR3 loop spans 15 amino acids. The V end lost 0 bases, the J end lost 2 bases, and 14 bases lay between the germline ends. The germline CDR1 and CDR2 sequences are SQVTM and ANQGSEA. This CDR3 reads CSVEDVRQTTYEQYF. CDR3 DNA: TGCAGCGTTGAAGATGTCCGACAGACGACCTACGAGCAGTACTTC.

The chain couples TRBV4-1 to TRBJ2-1, with 9 bases aligning to TRBD2. The CDR3 runs to 16 residues. Unmatched junction bases numbered 7, after V lost 0 bases and J lost 7 bases. The germline V gene encodes CDR1 MGHRA and CDR2 YSYEKL. CDR3 DNA: TGCGCCAGCAGCCAAGAGCAGGCGGGGGGGAGTAATGAGCAGTTCTTC. As protein: CASSQEQAGGSNEQFF.

In its sample, this clone was seen a few times. CDR3 sequence reads: CASSPRQGWQPQHF. DNA for the CDR3: TGTGCCAGCAGTCCAAGACAGGGCTGGCAGCCCCAGCATTTT. This sequence joins TRBV6-5 and TRBJ1-5, with 7 bases aligning to TRBD1. The CDR3 covers 14 residues. Germline CDR1 and CDR2: MNHEY and SVGAGI. Trimming removed 5 bases from V and 7 bases from J; junction bases left unmatched: 8.

The rearrangement uses TRBV30 and TRBJ2-5, with D possibly being TRBD1 (6 bases). CDR3 length: 13 amino acids. V shed 2 bases and J shed 5 bases, with 12 bases lying between them. Germline V gives CDR1 GTSNPN, CDR2 SVGIG (reference sequence). CDR3 coding DNA: TGTGCCTGGAGTAGGACAGCCCGGGAGACCCAGTACTTC. As protein: CAWSRTARETQYF.

DNA for the CDR3: TGCGCCAGCAGCCAACAGGGGGCTGGCGGGGAGCTGTTTTTT. It translates to CASSQQGAGGELFF. The chain uses TRBV10-1 and TRBJ2-2, with 9 bases aligning to TRBD1. V lost 6 bases and J lost 7; bases outside the gene matches: 6. Per the germline V gene, CDR1 is WNHNN and CDR2 is SYGVQD (reference sequence). This CDR3 region has 14 residues.

The V and J genes are TRBV10-3 and TRBJ2-7; weak D call: TRBD2 (6 bases). This CDR3 comprises 14 residues. In germline, CDR1 is ENHRY, CDR2 SYGVKD. Trimming took off 4 bases at V and 5 bases at J, with 15 bases between the two ends. CDR3 in amino acids: CAISGGDGDHEQYF. CDR3 sequence (DNA): TGTGCCATCAGTGGGGGGGACGGAGACCACGAGCAGTACTTC.

The rearrangement joins TRBV29-1 to TRBJ2-3; weak D call: TRBD2 (6 bases). Per the germline V gene, CDR1 is SQVTM and CDR2 is ANQGSEA. V gave up 4 bases and J gave up 4 bases, with 9 bases separating them. The CDR3 is 12 residues long. The CDR3 DNA follows: TGCAGCGTTGGCGGGGTATCAGATACGCAGTATTTT. Protein: CSVGGVSDTQYF.

The chain joins TRBV9 to TRBJ2-6, with D maybe TRBD1 (5 bases). The CDR3 is made up of 16 amino acids. V was trimmed by 3 bases and J by 1 base, leaving 11 bases between them. The germline V gene encodes CDR1 SGDLS and CDR2 YYNGEE. CDR3 nucleotide sequence: TGTGCCAGCAGCGACAGACAGTTATCTGGGGCCAACGTCCTGACTTTC. Residues: CASSDRQLSGANVLTF.

The chain employs TRBV7-3 and TRBJ2-3; tentative D call: TRBD1 (6 bases). The V gene's germline CDR1 is SGHTA and CDR2 FQGTGA. CDR3 length equals 15 residues. The V end lost 4 bases, the J end lost 3 bases, and 14 bases lay between the germline ends. The CDR3 nucleotides are TGTGCCAGCAGCTCTAGGGGGATCGTTACAGATACGCAGTATTTT. It is translated as CASSSRGIVTDTQYF.

The chain joins TRBV30 to TRBJ1-5; TRBD1 might be the D (6 bases). This CDR3 has 16 residues. The V gene's germline CDR1 is GTSNPN and CDR2 SVGIG (reference sequence). V shed 0 bases and J shed 2 bases, with 14 bases lying between them. The CDR3 loop is CAWSVGGAVGNQPQHF. The CDR3 nucleotides read TGTGCCTGGAGTGTAGGGGGGGCCGTGGGCAATCAGCCCCAGCATTTT.